These T cell receptor beta chains were read from a single sample in a study of blood T cell repertoires in COVID-19. Assay used: immunoSEQ multiplex PCR; TCRdb lists only in-frame clones, some missing. The data contain fewer than 150,000 clones, approximately 90% of them seen just once; the ten biggest clones take up about 4.5%. Sequencing was done on a sample of peripheral blood. Every receptor here comes from a woman between 50 and 59 years old with acute or convalescent COVID-19. CDR3s leave out the opening cysteine and the closing phenylalanine or tryptophan. D genes are given only for firm matches.

v_call: TRBV15; d_call: NA; cdr3_aa: ATSRSIAADTQY
v_call: TRBV5-4; d_call: NA; cdr3_aa: ASSLGYRVHEQF
v_call: TRBV7-7; d_call: TRBD1; cdr3_aa: ASSPGQGNTGELF
v_call: TRBV19; d_call: NA; cdr3_aa: ASSISGLVNEQF
v_call: TRBV7-2; d_call: NA; cdr3_aa: ASSFPGGAKNIQY
v_call: TRBV7-2; d_call: TRBD2; cdr3_aa: ASSLAGRGVKVDTQY
v_call: TRBV9; d_call: TRBD1; cdr3_aa: ASSVEQGAGEKLF
v_call: TRBV5-1; d_call: NA; cdr3_aa: ASSFDGQAGVYGYT
v_call: TRBV19; d_call: NA; cdr3_aa: ASNQGTNSPLH
v_call: TRBV10-3; d_call: NA; cdr3_aa: ASQVGHGMNTEAF
v_call: TRBV21-1; d_call: NA; cdr3_aa: ASSDGTGYDLNEKLF
v_call: TRBV14; d_call: NA; cdr3_aa: ASSQDGLRTDTQY
v_call: TRBV6-1; d_call: NA; cdr3_aa: ASSEWNGFREDQPQH
v_call: TRBV7-2; d_call: NA; cdr3_aa: ASSPRTGPSEQY
v_call: TRBV6-5; d_call: TRBD1; cdr3_aa: ASTLETGTGGFYT
v_call: TRBV27; d_call: NA; cdr3_aa: ASSSTGSYEQY
v_call: TRBV7-9; d_call: TRBD1; cdr3_aa: ASSPTGALYEQY
v_call: TRBV7-8; d_call: TRBD2; cdr3_aa: ASSLASSGVLEQF
v_call: TRBV4-1; d_call: TRBD2; cdr3_aa: ASSLAGVLDTQY
v_call: TRBV2; d_call: NA; cdr3_aa: ASNRDPYEQY
v_call: TRBV19; d_call: NA; cdr3_aa: ASSHDRTGDDEQY
v_call: TRBV5-4; d_call: TRBD1; cdr3_aa: ASSLPGQGHSPLH
v_call: TRBV19; d_call: TRBD1; cdr3_aa: ASLGQGNTEAF
v_call: TRBV5-5; d_call: NA; cdr3_aa: ASSHRLDRPAYEQY
v_call: TRBV5-5; d_call: TRBD1; cdr3_aa: ASSSAGTGKLYEQY
v_call: TRBV7-6; d_call: TRBD1; cdr3_aa: ASSLGGTVNTGELF
v_call: TRBV3-1/TRBV3-2; d_call: NA; cdr3_aa: ASSQDRGAVLGAPLRYEQY
v_call: TRBV3-1/TRBV3-2; d_call: NA; cdr3_aa: ASSHRRGIRTEAF
v_call: TRBV6-5; d_call: NA; cdr3_aa: ASSSLTDTQY
v_call: TRBV6-2/TRBV6-3; d_call: NA; cdr3_aa: ASSSPFGQVGSSTGELF
v_call: TRBV2; d_call: TRBD1; cdr3_aa: ASSSGTGLNYGYT
v_call: TRBV18; d_call: TRBD1; cdr3_aa: ASSPGQVEEQY
v_call: TRBV6-5; d_call: NA; cdr3_aa: ASSSVPGFSYGYT
v_call: TRBV29-1; d_call: NA; cdr3_aa: SGQTAPYEQY
v_call: TRBV2; d_call: TRBD1; cdr3_aa: ASTGTGVKTEAF
v_call: TRBV3-1/TRBV3-2; d_call: TRBD2; cdr3_aa: ASSQPAGVGEQY
v_call: TRBV3-1/TRBV3-2; d_call: NA; cdr3_aa: ASSPQRDTEAF